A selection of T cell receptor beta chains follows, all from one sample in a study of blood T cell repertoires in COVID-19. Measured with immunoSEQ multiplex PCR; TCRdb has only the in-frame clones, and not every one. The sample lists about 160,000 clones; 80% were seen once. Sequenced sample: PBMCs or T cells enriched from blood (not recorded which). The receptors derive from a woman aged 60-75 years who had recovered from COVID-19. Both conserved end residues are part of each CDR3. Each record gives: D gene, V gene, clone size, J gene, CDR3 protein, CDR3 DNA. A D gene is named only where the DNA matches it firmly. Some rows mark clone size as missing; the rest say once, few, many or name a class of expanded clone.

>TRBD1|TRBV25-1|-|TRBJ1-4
CASSERGQGTNEKLFF
TGTGCCAGCAGTGAACGGGGACAGGGAACTAATGAAAAACTGTTTTTT
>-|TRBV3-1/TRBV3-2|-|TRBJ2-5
CASSPLGAQETQYF
TGTGCCAGCAGCCCCTTGGGGGCGCAAGAGACCCAGTACTTC
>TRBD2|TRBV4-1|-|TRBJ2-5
CASSHDDRGAGGPRETQYF
TGCGCCAGCAGCCATGATGATAGGGGAGCGGGGGGGCCCCGTGAGACCCAGTACTTC
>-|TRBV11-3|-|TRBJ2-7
CASSPSEGNSYEQYF
TGTGCCAGCAGCCCCTCGGAGGGCAACTCCTACGAGCAGTACTTC
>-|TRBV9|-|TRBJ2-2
CASTKDQGSPGELFF
TGTGCCAGCACCAAAGACCAGGGGTCGCCCGGGGAGCTGTTTTTT
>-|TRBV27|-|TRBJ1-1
CASSLAYLTEAFF
TGTGCCAGCAGTTTAGCGTACTTAACTGAAGCTTTCTTT
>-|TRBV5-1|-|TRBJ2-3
CASRGLASTDTQYF
TGCGCCAGCAGAGGGCTAGCCAGCACAGATACGCAGTATTTT
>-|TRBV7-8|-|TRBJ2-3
CASSFTRYTDTQYF
TGTGCCAGCAGCTTTACCAGGTACACAGATACGCAGTATTTT
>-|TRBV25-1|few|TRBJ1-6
CASSAQGMSPLHF
TGTGCCAGCAGTGCGCAGGGCATGTCACCCCTCCACTTT
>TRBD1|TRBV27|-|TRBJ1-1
CASSLRQGLQAFF
TGTGCCAGCAGTTTAAGACAGGGTCTCCAAGCTTTCTTT
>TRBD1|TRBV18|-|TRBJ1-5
CASSPTGDQPQHF
TGTGCCAGCTCACCAACAGGGGATCAGCCCCAGCATTTT
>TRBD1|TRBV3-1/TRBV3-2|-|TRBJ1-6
CASRTGGRFGSPLHF
TGTGCCAGCAGGACAGGGGGCAGGTTTGGTTCACCCCTCCACTTT
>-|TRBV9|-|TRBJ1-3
CASNSIVGNTIYF
TGTGCCAGCAACTCCATTGTCGGAAACACCATATATTTT
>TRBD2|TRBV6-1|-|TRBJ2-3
CASSALAGGGTDTQYF
TGTGCCAGCAGTGCCCTAGCGGGGGGAGGCACAGATACGCAGTATTTT
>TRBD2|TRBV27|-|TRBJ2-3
CASSPRTSGVPDTQYF
TGTGCCAGCAGTCCACGGACTAGCGGGGTGCCAGATACGCAGTATTTT
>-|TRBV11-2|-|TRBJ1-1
CASSLNWANTEAFF
TGTGCCAGCAGCCTGAACTGGGCGAACACTGAAGCTTTCTTT
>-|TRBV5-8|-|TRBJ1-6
CASSSGYNSPLHF
TGTGCCAGCAGCTCAGGTTATAATTCACCCCTCCACTTT
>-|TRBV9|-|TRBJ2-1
CASSVALAGHYNEQFF
TGTGCCAGCAGCGTAGCTCTAGCCGGGCACTACAATGAGCAGTTCTTC
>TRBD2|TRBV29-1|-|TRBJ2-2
CSVSRDGRPGELFF
TGCAGCGTTTCCCGGGACGGGAGGCCCGGGGAGCTGTTTTTT
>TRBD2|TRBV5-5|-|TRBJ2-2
CASSTVAGGPNTGELFF
TGTGCCAGCAGCACCGTAGCGGGGGGCCCGAACACCGGGGAGCTGTTTTTT
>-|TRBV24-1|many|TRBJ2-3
CATSDFEGGIVTDTQYF
TGTGCCACCAGTGATTTCGAGGGAGGAATCGTCACAGATACGCAGTATTTT
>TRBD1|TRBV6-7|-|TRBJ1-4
CASRSGTANEKLFF
TGTGCCAGCAGAAGTGGGACAGCTAATGAAAAACTGTTTTTT
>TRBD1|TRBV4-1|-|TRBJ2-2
CASSLRQGYAGELFF
TGCGCCAGCAGCCTGAGACAGGGCTATGCCGGGGAGCTGTTTTTT
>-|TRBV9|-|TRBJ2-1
CASSVEPSVGGGWNEQFF
TGTGCCAGCAGCGTAGAACCCTCAGTAGGGGGGGGATGGAATGAGCAGTTCTTC